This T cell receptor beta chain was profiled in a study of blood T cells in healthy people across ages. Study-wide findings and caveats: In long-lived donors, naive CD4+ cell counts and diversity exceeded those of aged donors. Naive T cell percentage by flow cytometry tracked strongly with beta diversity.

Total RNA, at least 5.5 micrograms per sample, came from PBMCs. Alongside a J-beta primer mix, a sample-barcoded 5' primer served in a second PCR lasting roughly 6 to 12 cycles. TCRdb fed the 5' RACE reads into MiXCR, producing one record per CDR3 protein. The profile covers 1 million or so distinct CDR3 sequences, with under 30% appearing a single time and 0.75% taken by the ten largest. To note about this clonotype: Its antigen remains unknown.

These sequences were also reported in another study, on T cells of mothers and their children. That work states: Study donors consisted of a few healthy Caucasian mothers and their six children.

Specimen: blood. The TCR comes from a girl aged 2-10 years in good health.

CDR3 in amino acids: CASRTTGAHEQYF. In DNA, the CDR3 is TGCGCCAGCAGAACGACAGGGGCCCACGAGCAGTACTTC. The rearrangement joins TRBV5-1 to TRBJ2-7; 8 nucleotides line up with TRBD1. Trimming at V came to 5 bases and at J to 5 bases, leaving 6 bases not matched to a gene. Germline V gene data show CDR1 as SGHRS and CDR2 as YFSETQ. This CDR3 contains 13 residues.